This passage covers 22 T cell receptor beta chains from one sample sequenced in a study of CD8+ T cells in alopecia areata. Treatment in this sample: oral pan-JAK inhibitor, 5-10 mg twice daily. Sequencing relied on a cDNA template that was reverse transcribed from extracted RNA. Profiling relied on immunoSEQ multiplex PCR, and the TCRdb table lists in-frame clones only, not all of them. In the table there are nearly 200,000 clones, 58% of which are singletons. The sample here was CD4+ T cells sorted from blood, taken at week 24, from a patient treated with tofacitinib. The receptors derive from a human donor with alopecia areata.

The genes are TRBV23-1 and TRBJ2-1, with D perhaps matching TRBD2 (6 bases). TRBV23-1 is noted as an ORF with a role that remains uncertain. The CDR3 has 14 amino acids. CDR3 loop: CARSTPSGHNEQFF. Written as DNA, the CDR3 is TGCGCTAGATCAACCCCAAGCGGGCACAATGAGCAGTTCTTC.

The chain is built from TRBV5-1 and TRBJ2-5; 9 bases line up with TRBD1. CDR1 and CDR2 from the germline V gene are SGHRS and YFSETQ. V shed 4 bases and J 1 base; nucleotides not matched to a gene: 8. The CDR3 has 16 residues. For the CDR3, the DNA is TGCGCCAGCAGCGGGGGGACAGGGACGACCCAAGAGACCCAGTACTTC. The encoded protein is CASSGGTGTTQETQYF.

V gene TRBV5-6 combines with J gene TRBJ2-3; tentative D call: TRBD2 (6 bases). Looked up from germline, CDR1 is SGHDT and CDR2 is YYEEEE. The CDR3 consists of 13 residues. The V end was cut by 7 bases, the J end by 8 bases, with 17 bases between. In nucleotides, the CDR3 is TGTGCCAGCGCTAAGGGAAGGGGACTTACGCAGTATTTT. It encodes CASAKGRGLTQYF.

The genes are TRBV30 and TRBJ1-1; D may be TRBD1 (6 bases). The V end was cut by 5 bases, the J end by 1 base, with 11 bases between. CDR3 length: 13 residues. Looked up from germline, CDR1 is GTSNPN and CDR2 is SVGIG (reference sequence). CDR3 nucleotide sequence: TGTGCCTGGGTCAGGGGCACGAACACTGAAGCTTTCTTT. It specifies CAWVRGTNTEAFF.

The chain carries TRBV25-1 and TRBJ2-5; TRBD2 aligns across 11 bases. CDR1 MGHDK and CDR2 SYGVNS come from the germline V gene. The V and J ends lost 5 bases and 4 bases, in that order; junction bases with no gene match: 6. The CDR3 covers 15 residues. CDR3 DNA: TGTGCCAGCAGTTTATCTAGCGGGAGGTCAGAGACCCAGTACTTC. Residues: CASSLSSGRSETQYF.

This chain joins TRBV5-1 and TRBJ2-7; 12 nucleotides match TRBD2. This CDR3 is built from 16 residues. Per the germline V gene, CDR1 is SGHRS and CDR2 is YFSETQ. The J segment lost 3 bases and the V segment lost 4 bases, leaving 8 bases of the junction unmatched. The CDR3 DNA is TGCGCCAGCAGCCACAGGACTAGCGGGGCAAACTACGAGCAGTACTTC. It encodes CASSHRTSGANYEQYF.

This rearrangement joins TRBV18 to TRBJ2-1, with D uncertain. V lost 3 bases to trimming and J lost 0 bases, with 9 bases between them. Germline CDR1 and CDR2: KGHSH and LQKENI. The CDR3 length is 15 residues. Here the CDR3 reads CASSPPLFSYNEQFF. CDR3 coding DNA: TGTGCCAGCTCACCTCCGCTATTCTCCTACAATGAGCAGTTCTTC.

The chain couples TRBV5-1 to TRBJ2-6; TRBD1 is a possible D gene (5 bases). From germline, CDR1 is SGHRS and CDR2 YFSETQ. The CDR3 runs 17 residues. The germline V and J ends were trimmed by 4 bases and 0 bases, with 14 bases remaining between them. The CDR3 spells CASSEWGTYSGANVLTF. The CDR3 DNA reads TGCGCCAGCAGCGAATGGGGCACCTACTCTGGGGCCAACGTCCTGACTTTC.

This clone showed up just a few times. The chain uses TRBV6-5 and TRBJ2-3; no clear D. V was pared by 0 bases and J by 3 bases, with 10 bases between. CDR1 is MNHEY and CDR2 is SVGAGI in the germline V gene. CDR3 size: 15 residues. The CDR3 DNA reads TGTGCCAGCAGTTACTCCCGGGTACATACAGATACGCAGTATTTT. This gives the protein CASSYSRVHTDTQYF.

This clone was detected only once. The chain uses TRBV5-4 and TRBJ2-5; D gene ambiguous. Germline V gene sequence: CDR1 SGHNT, CDR2 YYREEE (reference sequence). V was cut by 0 bases and J by 3 bases, with 9 bases left in between. The CDR3 spans 14 residues. CDR3 coding DNA: TGTGCCAGCAGCTTGGCGGCAGGAGAAGAGACCCAGTACTTC. This gives the protein CASSLAAGEETQYF.

In DNA form, the CDR3 reads TGCAGCGTTGTAGGGGACGGTCGGCAAGAGACCCAGTACTTC. This sequence encodes CSVVGDGRQETQYF. The chain uses TRBV29-1 and TRBJ2-5, with D perhaps matching TRBD1 or TRBD2 (5 bases each). The germline V gene has CDR1 SQVTM and CDR2 ANQGSEA. V was cut by 4 bases and J by 2 bases, with 14 bases left in between. The CDR3 contains 14 residues.

The chain is built from TRBV5-4 and TRBJ1-2, with unresolved D. Trimming shortened V by 0 bases and J by 6 bases, and 9 bases separated the two germline ends. This CDR3 has 13 residues. The germline V gene encodes CDR1 SGHNT and CDR2 YYREEE (reference sequence). The CDR3 is CASSLVLNDGYTF. CDR3 bases: TGTGCCAGCAGCTTGGTTCTGAATGATGGCTACACCTTC.

The chain links TRBV9 to TRBJ2-2, with TRBD1 matching 7 bases. The CDR3 has 16 residues. Germline V gives CDR1 SGDLS, CDR2 YYNGEE. The V and J ends lost 4 bases and 9 bases, in that order; junction bases with no gene match: 15. The CDR3 loop is CASSSRGGFEVRELFF. The CDR3 nucleotides read TGTGCCAGCAGCTCCCGAGGGGGCTTTGAAGTACGGGAGCTGTTTTTT.

The rearrangement joins TRBV7-7 to TRBJ2-1; D uncertain. The germline V gene encodes CDR1 SSHAT and CDR2 FNYEAQ (reference sequence). The CDR3 consists of 14 residues. Trimming cost V 6 bases and J 9 bases, with 18 bases left between them. CDR3 amino acids: CASSSDGADGEQFF. The CDR3, as DNA: TGTGCCAGCAGTTCCGACGGAGCCGACGGTGAGCAGTTCTTC.

The gene calls are TRBV10-3 and TRBJ2-1; D may be TRBD1 (6 bases). Germline CDR1 ENHRY, CDR2 SYGVKD. The CDR3 contains 14 residues. The ends were cut back, 3 bases at V and 8 bases at J, with 14 bases in the middle. For the CDR3, the DNA is TGTGCCATCAGTGAATCAGGGGTTGGGTATGAGCAGTTCTTC. This sequence encodes CAISESGVGYEQFF.

The J gene is TRBJ1-2, the V gene TRBV29-1, with TRBD1 identical over 9 bases. J gave up 5 bases and V 2 bases, and 3 bases lay outside the gene matches. The germline CDR1 and CDR2 sequences are SQVTM and ANQGSEA. There are 13 residues in the CDR3. CDR3 DNA sequence: TGCAGCGTTGAAAAGGGACAGGGATATGGCTACACCTTC. Its translation is CSVEKGQGYGYTF.

V usage is TRBV2 and J usage is TRBJ2-3; no firm D call. The length of the CDR3 is 12 residues. The V and J ends lost 8 bases and 3 bases respectively, with 9 bases between them. CDR1 is SNHLY, CDR2 FYNNEI, per germline. The CDR3 region is CASSPRTDTQYF. CDR3 nucleotides: TGTGCCAGCTCTCCACGAACAGATACGCAGTATTTT.

The rearrangement joins TRBV7-9 to TRBJ1-4; TRBD1 is a possible D gene (6 bases). V was trimmed by 2 bases and J by 2 bases, leaving 15 bases between them. Germline CDR1 reads SEHNR; CDR2 reads FQNEAQ (reference sequence). The CDR3 is made up of 17 amino acids. The chain's CDR3 is CASSLRNTGLTNEKLFF. Written as DNA, the CDR3 is TGTGCCAGCAGCTTAAGGAATACAGGGCTGACTAATGAAAAACTGTTTTTT.

This clone was detected only a few times. The CDR3 DNA follows: TGTGCCAGCAGCGGCGGACTAGTCGGGGAGCTGTTTTTT. It specifies CASSGGLVGELFF. The chain joins TRBV7-2 to TRBJ2-2, with 7 positions matching TRBD2. The CDR3 totals 13 residues. V trimming: 5 bases; J trimming: 7 bases; junction bases outside the gene matches: 4. From germline, CDR1 is SGHTA and CDR2 FQGNSA.

This clone was counted between two and nine times. The genes are TRBV10-3 and TRBJ2-7; perhaps D is TRBD1 or TRBD2 (6 bases each). Trimming pared 3 bases from V and 9 bases from J, leaving 18 bases between. The germline V gene encodes CDR1 ENHRY and CDR2 SYGVKD. The CDR3 is made up of 14 amino acids. The CDR3 loop is CAISDPRGVNAQYF. The CDR3 coding sequence is TGTGCCATCAGTGACCCAAGGGGGGTGAACGCGCAGTACTTC.

The table lists this clone with a count of one. The CDR3 DNA is TGTGCCAGCAGCTTAGGACCGACCGGGGAGCTGTTTTTT. Residues: CASSLGPTGELFF. V usage is TRBV7-3 and J usage is TRBJ2-2; D not resolved. The germline V and J ends were trimmed by 2 bases and 5 bases, with 6 bases remaining between them. This CDR3 contains 13 residues. CDR1 and CDR2 from the germline V gene are SGHTA and FQGTGA. The whole variable domain, filled in from reference TRBV7-3 and TRBJ2-2, reads GAGVSQTPSNKVTEKGKYVELRCDPISGHTALYWYRQSLGQGPEFLIYFQGTGAADDSGLPNDRFFAVRPEGSVSTLKIQRTERGDSAVYLCASSLGPTGELFFGEGSRLTVL.

The chain uses TRBV4-2 and TRBJ2-5; D gene uncertain. The CDR3 totals 17 residues. In germline, CDR1 is LGHNA, CDR2 YNFKEQ. V was cut by 2 bases and J by 4 bases, with 20 bases left in between. CDR3 nucleotides: TGTGCCAGCAGCCAATTCGACGGTCGCATTCGGGCAGAGACCCAGTACTTC. This translates into CASSQFDGRIRAETQYF.